This T cell receptor (beta chain) is from a study of blood T cells in healthy people across ages. The study's findings and limits: Diversity of TCR beta per million T cells declined in a roughly linear way with age. Expanded clonotype changes were possibly confounded by unknown donor CMV status.

Primers used in a second PCR of roughly 6 to 11 cycles were a sample-barcoded 5' primer and a J-beta primer mix. TCRdb re-called the 5' RACE reads with MiXCR, one entry per CDR3 protein. The sample yields 1.6 million or so distinct CDR3 sequences, approximately 32% seen once. Per the germline V gene, CDR1 is DFQATT and CDR2 is SNEGSKA (reference sequence). Deletions cut 4 bases from V and 3 bases from J, with 13 bases between. The CDR3 covers 13 residues. Per-sample PBMC isolation yielded at least 7 million cells. A note on this clonotype: Its target is unknown.

The source is a woman in her 30s in good health. Sequencing was done on a sample of blood. This rearrangement joins TRBV20-1 to TRBJ2-7, with a tentative D call TRBD2 (6 bases). The CDR3 reads CSATGSLSYEQYF. In DNA form, the CDR3 reads TGCAGTGCTACCGGGAGTTTGAGCTACGAGCAGTACTTC.